Each of the 22 T cell receptor beta chains below was sequenced from the same sample in a study of a mutant IDH1 vaccine in newly diagnosed glioma. As for time point: baseline, week 1 (first vaccination visit). Stated treatment: pre-vaccination baseline after standard-of-care therapy. Clones were read by immunoSEQ multiplex PCR, and TCRdb kept only the in-frame ones, dropping some. The data show just under 95,000 clones, with 80% seen just once and roughly 6.9% held by the top ten. Sequenced here: PBMCs, sampled from a glioma patient treated with radiotherapy, temozolomide or both. The source of these receptors is a man in his forties or fifties with glioma.

The V and J genes are TRBV10-2 and TRBJ2-7, with 8 nucleotides matching TRBD2. Trimming took 6 bases from V and 3 from J; bases not matched to a gene: 10. The CDR3 covers 15 residues. Germline V gene lookup returns CDR1 WSHSY and CDR2 SAAADI. In DNA form, the CDR3 reads TGCGCCAGCAGGGAAGGACTAGCTACGGGCTACGAGCAGTACTTC. Its protein is CASREGLATGYEQYF.

This chain uses TRBV19 with TRBJ2-5, with 13 bases that match TRBD2. Germline V gives CDR1 LNHDA, CDR2 SQIVND (reference sequence). The CDR3 has 15 residues. V dropped 5 bases and J dropped 5; count of bases not matched to a gene: 5. DNA for the CDR3: TGTGCCAGTAGTTCCGGACTAGCGGGAGCGGAGACCCAGTACTTC. It encodes CASSSGLAGAETQYF.

The chain combines TRBV10-3 with TRBJ1-1, with 7 bases fitting TRBD1. The CDR3 extends over 14 amino acids. Losses at the gene ends were 4 bases for V and 5 bases for J; bases not matched to a gene: 7. Germline CDR1 ENHRY, CDR2 SYGVKD. Here the CDR3 reads CAISAGTARTEAFF. The CDR3 DNA is TGTGCCATCAGTGCCGGGACAGCGAGGACTGAAGCTTTCTTT.

The V gene is TRBV29-1, the J gene TRBJ2-1, with D perhaps TRBD2 (6 bases). The CDR3 contains 13 residues. Germline-derived CDR1 and CDR2 are SQVTM and ANQGSEA. The V end lost 6 bases, the J end lost 3 bases, and 12 bases lay between the germline ends. CDR3 DNA sequence: TGCAGCGTCCCAGGGCGGGACTACAATGAGCAGTTCTTC. This encodes CSVPGRDYNEQFF.

This clone was seen a handful of times. The chain recombines TRBV7-2 with TRBJ2-7; 13 nucleotides agree with TRBD2. Germline lookup yields CDR1 SGHTA and CDR2 FQGNSA. V shed 1 base, J shed 6 bases, and the junction held 9 bases outside the gene matches. CDR3 size: 17 residues. The CDR3 nucleotides read TGTGCCAGCAGCTTAGACGGCCGACTAGCGGGAGGAGGCGAGCAGTACTTC. Its translation is CASSLDGRLAGGGEQYF.

This clone was detected a few times. The rearrangement uses TRBV4-3 and TRBJ1-5; D not certain. The germline V gene has CDR1 LGHNA and CDR2 YSLEER. V was clipped by 3 bases and J by 7 bases, with 10 bases between them. The CDR3 totals 13 residues. The CDR3 region is CASSQAFGQPQHF. The CDR3 region has the DNA TGCGCCAGCAGCCAGGCGTTTGGGCAGCCCCAGCATTTT.

The V and J genes are TRBV5-1 and TRBJ2-7; D is perhaps TRBD2 (6 bases). The CDR3 sequence is 14 residues long. Trimming removed 0 bases at V and 2 bases at J, with 9 bases between. From germline, CDR1 is SGHRS and CDR2 YFSETQ. CDR3 nucleotides: TGCGCCAGCAGCTTGGAAGGGACTCCCTACGAGCAGTACTTC. Protein sequence: CASSLEGTPYEQYF.

The V and J genes are TRBV19 and TRBJ1-1; possible D gene TRBD1, 5 bases. The CDR3 has 14 residues. Deletions cut 8 bases from V and 5 bases from J, with 18 bases between. CDR1 LNHDA and CDR2 SQIVND come from the germline V gene (reference sequence). The CDR3 coding sequence is TGTGCCAGTGGACCGGGAGGGGCTGGAACTGAAGCTTTCTTT. Its protein product is CASGPGGAGTEAFF.

The CDR3 coding sequence is TGCGCCAGCAGCTTATTACAGGGCGTTCGAGAGACCCAGTACTTC. Translating it yields CASSLLQGVRETQYF. The J gene is TRBJ2-5, the V gene TRBV5-1; maybe TRBD1 (6 bases). V lost 2 bases and J 4 bases, leaving 15 bases between the germline ends. The CDR3 contains 15 residues. The germline V gene encodes CDR1 SGHRS and CDR2 YFSETQ.

This clone was picked up a small number of times. This chain joins TRBV5-1 and TRBJ1-1, with a weak D call TRBD1 (5 bases). The CDR3 sequence is 13 residues long. Germline V gene data show CDR1 as SGHRS and CDR2 as YFSETQ. Trimming shortened V by 5 bases and J by 5 bases, and 13 bases separated the two germline ends. The CDR3 loop is CASSTFGGTEAFF. As DNA, the CDR3 is TGCGCCAGCAGTACATTTGGGGGGACTGAAGCTTTCTTT.

This chain uses TRBV7-2 with TRBJ1-3; perhaps TRBD1 as D (6 bases). The germline CDR1 and CDR2 sequences are SGHTA and FQGNSA. CDR3 length: 15 amino acids. V lost 5 bases, J lost 0 bases, and 11 bases lay in between. This CDR3 reads CASSLRQASGNTIYF. CDR3 bases: TGTGCCAGCAGCCTTCGACAGGCCTCTGGAAACACCATATATTTT.

The chain has TRBV18 and TRBJ2-2, with 10 bases identical to TRBD1. Germline values: CDR1 KGHSH, CDR2 LQKENI. The CDR3 contains 15 residues. The trim removed 4 bases at V and 7 bases at J, leaving 6 bases unmatched. CDR3 in amino acids: CASSQSTGGIGELFF. CDR3 DNA: TGTGCCAGCTCACAGTCGACAGGGGGCATCGGGGAGCTGTTTTTT.

This rearrangement joins TRBV5-6 to TRBJ2-7; weak D call: TRBD2 (6 bases). Trimming took 0 bases from V and 6 from J, leaving 16 bases between them. This CDR3 region has 15 residues. CDR1 is SGHDT, CDR2 YYEEEE, per germline. The CDR3 nucleotides are TGTGCCAGCAGCTTGGGAGGAGGGTTTCATGGCGAGCAGTACTTC. Translated, it gives CASSLGGGFHGEQYF.

This chain connects TRBV11-1 to TRBJ2-7, with D perhaps matching TRBD1 or TRBD2 (5 bases each). This CDR3 region has 13 residues. V was shortened by 5 bases and J by 5 bases, with 13 bases between the two germline ends. The V gene's germline CDR1 is SGHAT and CDR2 FQDESV (reference sequence). CDR3 sequence: CASSRRQGHEQYF. CDR3 nucleotide sequence: TGTGCCAGCAGCCGAAGGCAGGGACACGAGCAGTACTTC.

The rearrangement joins TRBV5-1 to TRBJ2-2, with TRBD2 matching over 10 bases. J gave up 2 bases and V 2 bases, and 6 bases lay outside the gene matches. CDR1 is SGHRS, CDR2 YFSETQ, per germline. This CDR3 has 17 residues. CDR3 residues: CASSLPTSGENTGELFF. CDR3 in DNA: TGCGCCAGCAGCTTACCTACTAGCGGGGAAAACACCGGGGAGCTGTTTTTT.

This clone was picked up a small number of times. This chain uses TRBV5-1 with TRBJ1-2; D call uncertain. The germline V gene encodes CDR1 SGHRS and CDR2 YFSETQ. The V gene lost 3 bases and the J gene lost 6 bases, with 12 bases spanning the gap. This CDR3 has 13 residues. The DNA for the CDR3 is TGCGCCAGCAGCTGGAGGACGGAACATGGCTACACCTTC. It specifies CASSWRTEHGYTF.

The chain is built from TRBV5-4 and TRBJ2-7; a possible D gene is TRBD1 (5 bases). The V and J ends lost 0 bases and 3 bases respectively, with 10 bases between them. The CDR3 covers 14 residues. CDR1 and CDR2 (germline): SGHNT, YYREEE (reference sequence). The CDR3 DNA reads TGTGCCAGCAGCTTGGAGGCAGGGAACTACGAGCAGTACTTC. As protein: CASSLEAGNYEQYF.

The chain couples TRBV19 to TRBJ1-1, with 8 nucleotides matching TRBD1. The CDR3 is made up of 18 amino acids. CDR1 is LNHDA and CDR2 is SQIVND in the germline V gene (reference sequence). The V and J ends lost 5 bases and 1 base, in that order; junction bases with no gene match: 15. CDR3 residues: CASSRLTKDRDWNTEAFF. The DNA for the CDR3 is TGTGCCAGTAGTCGCTTGACAAAGGACAGGGACTGGAACACTGAAGCTTTCTTT. Full variable domain (rest looked up from reference TRBV19 and TRBJ1-1): DGGITQSPKYLFRKEGQNVTLSCEQNLNHDAMYWYRQDPGQGLRLIYYSQIVNDFQKGDIAEGYSVSREKKESFPLTVTSAQKNPTAFYLCASSRLTKDRDWNTEAFFGQGTRLTVV.

The chain joins TRBV9 to TRBJ2-7; D possibly corresponds to TRBD2 (5 bases). The ends were cut back, 3 bases at V and 3 bases at J, with 13 bases in the middle. This CDR3 has 14 amino acids. Germline CDR1 is SGDLS and CDR2 is YYNGEE. CDR3 DNA: TGTGCCAGCAGCGGAGACGGACTTGGCTACGAGCAGTACTTC. The encoded protein is CASSGDGLGYEQYF.

V and J are TRBV6-6 and TRBJ2-2, with 9 positions matching TRBD1. Germline V gives CDR1 MNHNY, CDR2 SVGAGI (reference sequence). Losses at the gene ends were 6 bases for V and 5 bases for J; bases not matched to a gene: 4. This CDR3 has 14 residues. The CDR3 DNA is TGTGCCAGCAGACAGGGGGCACGGACCGGGGAGCTGTTTTTT. Protein product: CASRQGARTGELFF.

The rearrangement joins TRBV6-5 to TRBJ2-7; 8 bases map to TRBD1. Germline assignment: CDR1 MNHEY and CDR2 SVGAGI. V lost 4 bases and J lost 2; bases outside the gene matches: 7. CDR3 size: 15 residues. The CDR3 coding sequence is TGTGCCAGCAGTTCGGACAGGGTGAAAACCTACGAGCAGTACTTC. As protein: CASSSDRVKTYEQYF.

The chain employs TRBV5-1 and TRBJ1-4; TRBD1 matches at 9 bases. The CDR3 contains 14 residues. J was trimmed by 5 bases and V by 4 bases; bases with no gene match: 3. The germline gives CDR1 SGHRS, CDR2 YFSETQ. The CDR3 DNA follows: TGCGCCAGCAGCCCCGGACAGGGGAATGAAAAACTGTTTTTT. This translates into CASSPGQGNEKLFF. The full variable domain, its missing parts supplied by reference TRBV5-1 and TRBJ1-4, is KAGVTQTPRYLIKTRGQQVTLSCSPISGHRSVSWYQQTPGQGLQFLFEYFSETQRNKGNFPGRFSGRQFSNSRSEMNVSTLELGDSALYLCASSPGQGNEKLFFGSGTQLSVL.